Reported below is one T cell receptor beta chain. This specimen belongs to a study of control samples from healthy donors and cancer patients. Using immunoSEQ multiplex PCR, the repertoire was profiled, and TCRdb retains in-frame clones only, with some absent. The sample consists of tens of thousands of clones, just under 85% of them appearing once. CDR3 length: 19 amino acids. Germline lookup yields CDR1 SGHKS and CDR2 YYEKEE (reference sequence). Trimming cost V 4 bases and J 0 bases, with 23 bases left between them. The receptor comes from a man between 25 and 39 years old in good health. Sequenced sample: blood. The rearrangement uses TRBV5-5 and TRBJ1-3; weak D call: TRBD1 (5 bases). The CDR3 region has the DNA TGTGCCAGCAGCCTATGGGTTAAGGGACCGGGGAACTCTGGAAACACCATATATTTT. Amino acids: CASSLWVKGPGNSGNTIYF. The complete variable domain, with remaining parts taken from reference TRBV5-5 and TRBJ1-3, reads DAGVTQSPTHLIKTRGQQVTLRCSPISGHKSVSWYQQVLGQGPQFIFQYYEKEERGRGNFPDRFSARQFPNYSSELNVNALLLGDSALYLCASSLWVKGPGNSGNTIYFGEGSWLTVV.